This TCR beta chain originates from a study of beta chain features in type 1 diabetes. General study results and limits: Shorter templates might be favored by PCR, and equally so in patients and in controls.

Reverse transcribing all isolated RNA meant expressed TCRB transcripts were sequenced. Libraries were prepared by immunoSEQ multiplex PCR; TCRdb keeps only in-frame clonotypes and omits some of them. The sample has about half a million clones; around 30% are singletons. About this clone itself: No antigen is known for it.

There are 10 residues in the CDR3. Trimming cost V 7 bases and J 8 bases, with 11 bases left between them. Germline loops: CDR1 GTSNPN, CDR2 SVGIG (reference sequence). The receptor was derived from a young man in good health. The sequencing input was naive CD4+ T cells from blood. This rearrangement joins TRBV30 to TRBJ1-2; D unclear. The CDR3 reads CASVAPGYTF. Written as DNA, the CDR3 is TGTGCCTCCGTGGCGCCGGGCTACACCTTC.